This T cell receptor beta chain was observed in a study of beta chain features in type 1 diabetes. The CDR3 spans 17 residues. Trimming took off 4 bases at V and 2 bases at J, with 16 bases between the two ends. Germline lookup yields CDR1 SGHDT and CDR2 YYEEEE. Sequenced material consisted of expressed TCRB transcripts (all of the isolated RNA was reverse transcribed). Clones were sequenced by immunoSEQ multiplex PCR, and TCRdb holds only the in-frame ones, with some missing. This sample has about 700,000 clones, with roughly an eighth found just once. General study results and limits: Across all four CD4+ subsets, people with type 1 diabetes showed modestly shorter TCRB CDR3s. There was a possibility that cDNA sequencing over-represented cells with high TCR expression.

CD4+ naive, central memory, regulatory and stem cell-like memory cells were sorted via CD45RO/CCR7/CD25/CD127/CD95/CD27. On this clone: Its antigen is undetermined.

The chain uses TRBV5-6 and TRBJ1-6; D unclear. The receptor comes from a man aged 18 to 29 with type 1 diabetes. The sequenced sample consisted of naive CD4+ T cells from blood. The CDR3: CASSVRIDRTYNSPLHF. Here the CDR3 DNA reads TGTGCCAGCAGCGTGAGGATCGATAGGACCTATAATTCACCCCTCCACTTT.